The 10 T cell receptor beta chains below all came from one sample that was sequenced in a study of lymphopenia after photon versus proton radiotherapy. Method: immunoSEQ multiplex PCR; TCRdb's copy keeps in-frame clones and lacks some. Of 15,000 to 20,000 clones in the sample, 85% to 90% were seen once. The sample was peripheral blood, taken from a patient treated with proton-based radiotherapy. The receptors stem from a man aged 70-80 years with pancreatic cancer.

The chain uses TRBV5-4 and TRBJ2-3; 11 nucleotides line up with TRBD2. V lost 2 bases, J lost 5 bases, and 7 bases stayed unmatched. The CDR3 loop spans 16 amino acids. The germline V gene has CDR1 SGHNT and CDR2 YYREEE (reference sequence). CDR3: CASSFSSGGARDTQYF. CDR3 DNA sequence: TGTGCCAGCAGCTTTAGTAGCGGGGGGGCCCGAGATACGCAGTATTTT. Together with reference TRBV5-4 and TRBJ2-3, the CDR3 gives the full variable domain: ETGVTQSPTHLIKTRGQQVTLRCSSQSGHNTVSWYQQALGQGPQFIFQYYREEENGRGNFPPRFSGLQFPNYSSELNVNALELDDSALYLCASSFSSGGARDTQYFGPGTRLTVL.

The rearrangement links TRBV18 to TRBJ1-3; D possibly corresponds to TRBD1 (5 bases). With 0 bases removed from V and 8 bases from J, the gap between germline ends came to 17 bases. The CDR3 totals 16 residues. Germline values: CDR1 KGHSH, CDR2 LQKENI. CDR3 bases: TGTGCCAGCTCACCACCTGGACAACCTACGTGGGACACCATATATTTT. Protein product: CASSPPGQPTWDTIYF.

The genes are TRBV7-3 and TRBJ1-2, with unresolved D. The CDR3 is 13 residues long. V was clipped by 5 bases and J by 8 bases, with 15 bases between them. In germline, CDR1 is SGHTA, CDR2 FQGTGA. CDR3 bases: TGTGCCAGCAGCCTGCGCGGGATCGGCGGCTACACCTTC. Its translation: CASSLRGIGGYTF. Variable domain in full (rest from reference TRBV7-3 and TRBJ1-2): GAGVSQTPSNKVTEKGKYVELRCDPISGHTALYWYRQSLGQGPEFLIYFQGTGAADDSGLPNDRFFAVRPEGSVSTLKIQRTERGDSAVYLCASSLRGIGGYTFGSGTRLTVV.

This clone was recorded once. The J gene is TRBJ1-2, the V gene TRBV5-6, with TRBD1 matching 7 bases. V lost 2 bases to trimming and J lost 3 bases; unmatched junction nucleotides: 13. Germline assignment: CDR1 SGHDT and CDR2 YYEEEE. The length of the CDR3 is 17 residues. The CDR3 bases are TGTGCCAGCAGCTTTAGCTGGGACAGACAAACCTACTATGGCTACACCTTC. This encodes CASSFSWDRQTYYGYTF.

The chain combines TRBV30 with TRBJ1-3, with D unclear. The CDR3 loop spans 13 amino acids. Germline CDR1 reads GTSNPN; CDR2 reads SVGIG (reference sequence). With 2 bases removed from V and 0 bases from J, the gap between germline ends came to 5 bases. CDR3 protein: CAWSRLSGNTIYF. CDR3 in DNA: TGTGCCTGGAGTCGGCTCTCTGGAAACACCATATATTTT.

V usage is TRBV21-1 and J usage is TRBJ1-5. TRBV21-1 is tagged as a pseudogene. This CDR3 spans 15 amino acids. CDR3 region: CASSPRGGGKWPQHF. The CDR3 DNA follows: TGTGCCAGCAGCCCCCGAGGGGGGGGAAAGTGGCCCCAGCATTTT.

Here the CDR3 reads CASSLEGGARGTGELFF. CDR3 nucleotide sequence: TGTGCCAGCAGCTTAGAGGGGGGGGCTCGTGGCACCGGGGAGCTGTTTTTT. The chain carries TRBV7-6 and TRBJ2-2; D may be TRBD2 (7 bases). Germline V gives CDR1 SGHVS, CDR2 FNYEAQ. V lost 1 base and J lost 4, with 16 bases in between. This CDR3 spans 17 amino acids.

This chain links TRBV5-6 with TRBJ1-4; D might be TRBD1 (6 bases). This CDR3 has 15 residues. V was cut by 0 bases and J by 5 bases, with 11 bases left in between. Germline V gene lookup returns CDR1 SGHDT and CDR2 YYEEEE. The CDR3 DNA is TGTGCCAGCAGCTTGGATTGGGGGGGCAATGAAAAACTGTTTTTT. This encodes CASSLDWGGNEKLFF.

The genes are TRBV7-3 and TRBJ2-7; 8 bases match TRBD1. Trimming cost V 9 bases and J 3 bases; bases outside gene matches: 7. CDR1 is SGHTA and CDR2 is FQGTGA in the germline V gene. The CDR3 loop spans 13 amino acids. Here the CDR3 DNA reads TGTGCCAGTGGACAGGGTAGATTCTACGAGCAGTACTTC. The encoded protein is CASGQGRFYEQYF.

The CDR3 here is CASTLDRTSTRDTIYF. CDR3 DNA sequence: TGTGCCAGTACCCTGGACAGGACCTCTACTAGGGACACCATATATTTT. The chain uses TRBV19 and TRBJ1-3, with 7 bases matching TRBD1. This CDR3 comprises 16 residues. J lost 8 bases, V lost 7 bases, and 17 bases had no gene match. Germline CDR1 is LNHDA and CDR2 is SQIVND (reference sequence).